This T cell receptor (beta chain) came from a study of cytotoxic CD8 clonotypes in ibrutinib-treated CLL. The wider study: Outcomes included around 25 partial and 2 complete responses; after median roughly 69 months, 14 stayed remitted and roughly twelve progressed.

Broader study findings: Treatment left the uncommon public clonotypes either contracted or stable in frequency.

Note on this clone: Its antigen is still unknown.

Some clones are missing from TCRdb's copy, which holds only in-frame ones; the method was immunoSEQ multiplex PCR. The sample lists under 200,000 clones, less than 85% occurring once. Per germline, CDR1 MDHEN and CDR2 SYDVKM. V lost 2 bases, J lost 7 bases, and 5 bases stayed unmatched. There are 15 residues in the CDR3. Sequencing was performed on PBMCs, taken after 24 months of ibrutinib treatment. This chain uses TRBV28 with TRBJ1-2; 12 nucleotides line up with TRBD1. This TCR was sampled from a human donor with chronic lymphocytic leukemia. The DNA of the CDR3 is TGTGCCAGCAGTTTACCCGGGACAGGGGGCTCTGGCTACACCTTC. Protein: CASSLPGTGGSGYTF.